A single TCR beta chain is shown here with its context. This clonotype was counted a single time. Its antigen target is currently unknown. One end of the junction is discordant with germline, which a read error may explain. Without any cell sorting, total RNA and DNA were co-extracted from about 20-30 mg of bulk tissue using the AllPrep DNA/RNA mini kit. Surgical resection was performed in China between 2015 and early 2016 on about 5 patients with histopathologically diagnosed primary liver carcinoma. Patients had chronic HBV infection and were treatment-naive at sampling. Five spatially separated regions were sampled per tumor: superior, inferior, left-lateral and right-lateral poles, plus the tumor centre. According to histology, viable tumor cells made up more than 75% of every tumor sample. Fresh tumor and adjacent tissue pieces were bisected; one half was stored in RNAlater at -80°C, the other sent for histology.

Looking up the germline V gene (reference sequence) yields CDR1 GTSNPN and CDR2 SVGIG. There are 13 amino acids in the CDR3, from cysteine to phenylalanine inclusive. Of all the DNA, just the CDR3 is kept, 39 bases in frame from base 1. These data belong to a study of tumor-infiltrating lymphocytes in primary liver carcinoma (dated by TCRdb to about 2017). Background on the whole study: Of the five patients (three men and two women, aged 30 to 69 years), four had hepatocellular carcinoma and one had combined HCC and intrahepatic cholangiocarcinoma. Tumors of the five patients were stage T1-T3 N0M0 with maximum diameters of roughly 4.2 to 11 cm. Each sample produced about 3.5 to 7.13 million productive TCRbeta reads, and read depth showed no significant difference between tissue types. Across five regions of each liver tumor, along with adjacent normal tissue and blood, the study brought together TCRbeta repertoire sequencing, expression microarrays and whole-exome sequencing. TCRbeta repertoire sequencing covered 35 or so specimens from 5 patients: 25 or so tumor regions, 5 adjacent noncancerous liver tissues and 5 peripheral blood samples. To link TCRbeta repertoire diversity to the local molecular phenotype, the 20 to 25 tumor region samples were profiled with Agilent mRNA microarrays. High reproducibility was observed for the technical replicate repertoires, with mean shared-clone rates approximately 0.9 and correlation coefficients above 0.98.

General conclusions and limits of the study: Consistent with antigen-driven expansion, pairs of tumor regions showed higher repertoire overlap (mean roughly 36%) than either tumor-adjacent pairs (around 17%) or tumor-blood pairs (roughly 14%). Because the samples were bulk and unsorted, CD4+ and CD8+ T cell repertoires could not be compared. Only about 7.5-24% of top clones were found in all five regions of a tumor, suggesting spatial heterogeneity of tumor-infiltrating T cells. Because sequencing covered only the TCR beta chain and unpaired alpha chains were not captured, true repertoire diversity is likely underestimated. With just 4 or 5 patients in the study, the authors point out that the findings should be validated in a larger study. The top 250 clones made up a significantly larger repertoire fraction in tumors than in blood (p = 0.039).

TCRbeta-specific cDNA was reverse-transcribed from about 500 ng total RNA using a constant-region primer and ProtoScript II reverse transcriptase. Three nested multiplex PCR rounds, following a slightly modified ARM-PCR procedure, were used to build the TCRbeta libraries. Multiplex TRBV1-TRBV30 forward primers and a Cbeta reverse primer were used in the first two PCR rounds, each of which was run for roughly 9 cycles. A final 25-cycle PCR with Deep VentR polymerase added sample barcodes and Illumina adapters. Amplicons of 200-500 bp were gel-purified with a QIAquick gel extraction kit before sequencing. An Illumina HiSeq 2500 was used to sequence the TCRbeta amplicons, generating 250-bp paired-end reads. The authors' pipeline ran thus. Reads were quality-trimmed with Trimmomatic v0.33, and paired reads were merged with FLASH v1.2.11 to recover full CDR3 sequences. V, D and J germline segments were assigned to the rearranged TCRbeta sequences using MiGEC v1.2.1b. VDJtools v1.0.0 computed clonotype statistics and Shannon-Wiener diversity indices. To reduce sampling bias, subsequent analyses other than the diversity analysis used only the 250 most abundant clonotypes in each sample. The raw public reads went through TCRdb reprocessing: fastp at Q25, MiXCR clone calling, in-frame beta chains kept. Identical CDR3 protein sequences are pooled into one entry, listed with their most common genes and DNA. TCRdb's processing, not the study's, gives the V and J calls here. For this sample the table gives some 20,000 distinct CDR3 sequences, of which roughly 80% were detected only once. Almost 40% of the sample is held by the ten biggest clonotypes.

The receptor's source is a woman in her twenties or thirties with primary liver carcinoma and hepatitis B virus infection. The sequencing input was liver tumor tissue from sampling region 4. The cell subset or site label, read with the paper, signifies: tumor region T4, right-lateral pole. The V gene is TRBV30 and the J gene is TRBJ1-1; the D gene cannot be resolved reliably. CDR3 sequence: CAWTCQVNTGAFF. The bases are TGTGCCTGGACCTGCCAGGTGAACACTGGAGCTTTCTTT. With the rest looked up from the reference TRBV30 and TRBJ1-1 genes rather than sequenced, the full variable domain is SQTIHQWPATLVQPVGSPLSLECTVEGTSNPNLYWYRQAAGRGLQLLFYSVGIGQISSEVPQNLSASRPQDRQFILSSKKLLLSDSGFYLCAWTCQVNTGAFFGQGTRLTVV.